Listed here are 26 T cell receptor beta chains from one sample, sequenced in a study of blood T cell repertoires in COVID-19. Some clones are missing from TCRdb's copy, which holds only in-frame ones; the method was immunoSEQ multiplex PCR. The sample lists about 98,000 clones; around four fifths were seen once. The sample taken for sequencing was peripheral blood. The receptors were sampled from a man between 60 and 75 years old with active or convalescent COVID-19.

The chain carries TRBV7-6 and TRBJ2-7; 10 positions agree with TRBD1. The length of the CDR3 is 15 residues. The germline gives CDR1 SGHVS, CDR2 FNYEAQ. Germline trimming cut 1 base from V and 3 bases from J; bases unmatched to any gene: 3. The chain's CDR3 is CASSLEGQGLYEQYF. In DNA form, the CDR3 reads TGTGCCAGCAGCTTAGAGGGACAGGGGCTCTACGAGCAGTACTTC.

The rearrangement joins TRBV6-6 to TRBJ2-2, with D perhaps matching TRBD1 (5 bases). Trimming cost V 6 bases and J 5 bases, with 10 bases left between them. CDR1 is MNHNY and CDR2 is SVGAGI in the germline V gene (reference sequence). The CDR3 spans 13 residues. Written as DNA, the CDR3 is TGTGCCAGCAGATTTCAGGGAACCGGGGAGCTGTTTTTT. It specifies CASRFQGTGELFF.

The chain couples TRBV12-3 or TRBV12-4 to TRBJ2-2, with D hard to call. V lost 1 base, J lost 5 bases, and 5 bases lay in between. The CDR3 loop spans 13 amino acids. CDR3 nucleotides: TGTGCCAGCAGTTTAGACAGAACCGGGGAGCTGTTTTTT. As protein: CASSLDRTGELFF.

This rearrangement joins TRBV7-9 to TRBJ2-1; 8 bases agree with TRBD2. V lost 1 base and J lost 6; bases outside the gene matches: 2. The CDR3 runs to 14 residues. Per the germline V gene, CDR1 is SEHNR and CDR2 is FQNEAQ (reference sequence). The CDR3 DNA sequence: TGTGCCAGCAGCTTAGGAGCGGGAGCCAATGAGCAGTTCTTC. It encodes CASSLGAGANEQFF. Based on the CDR3 plus reference TRBV7-9 and TRBJ2-1, the full variable domain is DTGVSQNPRHKITKRGQNVTFRCDPISEHNRLYWYRQTLGQGPEFLTYFQNEAQLEKSRLLSDRFSAERPKGSFSTLEIQRTEQGDSAMYLCASSLGAGANEQFFGPGTRLTVL.

Written as DNA, the CDR3 is TGTGCCAGCAGTTTAACCGGAGGTATCAACTATGGCTACACCTTC. Translation: CASSLTGGINYGYTF. The V gene is TRBV28, the J gene TRBJ1-2; the D is unclear. CDR3 length equals 15 residues. Trimming stripped 2 bases from V and 2 bases from J, with 12 bases between. Germline assignment: CDR1 MDHEN and CDR2 SYDVKM.

In its sample, this clone was seen a few times. Relative to the germline gene, one junction end is altered; a read error may explain this. This rearrangement joins TRBV4-1 to TRBJ1-5; the match to TRBD1 covers 10 bases. CDR1 and CDR2 (germline): MGHRA, YSYEKL. The CDR3 spans 15 residues. The CDR3 region is CASSQADRGPQPQHF. Here the CDR3 DNA reads TGCGCCAGCAGTCAAGCCGACAGGGGGCCTCAGCCCCAGCATTTT.

The V gene is TRBV4-1, the J gene TRBJ2-2, with a tentative D call TRBD2 (5 bases). V was pared by 0 bases and J by 8 bases, with 13 bases between. Looked up from germline, CDR1 is MGHRA and CDR2 is YSYEKL. This CDR3 has 15 amino acids. The CDR3 protein is CASSQDALASGELFF. CDR3 sequence (DNA): TGCGCCAGCAGCCAAGATGCCCTAGCTAGTGGGGAGCTGTTTTTT.

A single count supports this clone. The V call is TRBV13, the J call TRBJ1-5; no firm D call. Looked up from germline, CDR1 is PRHDT and CDR2 is FYEKMQ (reference sequence). Trimming took off 3 bases at V and 5 bases at J, with 5 bases between the two ends. There are 12 residues in the CDR3. The CDR3 region is CASSFQDQPQHF. The CDR3 region has the DNA TGTGCCAGCAGCTTTCAGGATCAGCCCCAGCATTTT.

The V gene is TRBV28, the J gene TRBJ1-4, with D possibly being TRBD1 (5 bases). The CDR3 consists of 15 residues. Trimming removed 6 bases at V and 6 bases at J, with 17 bases between. Per germline, CDR1 MDHEN and CDR2 SYDVKM. The CDR3 DNA follows: TGTGCCAGCAGGGCCCCCGCGGGGACGGATGAAAAACTGTTTTTT. It specifies CASRAPAGTDEKLFF.

The chain combines TRBV19 with TRBJ2-2, with 11 nucleotides matching TRBD2. V dropped 5 bases and J dropped 3; count of bases not matched to a gene: 14. The CDR3 runs to 19 residues. In germline, CDR1 is LNHDA, CDR2 SQIVND (reference sequence). In DNA form, the CDR3 reads TGTGCCAGTAGTCCCACAACTCCTATAGCGGGAGGGTACACCGGGGAGCTGTTTTTT. This encodes CASSPTTPIAGGYTGELFF.

The chain links TRBV7-2 to TRBJ2-5, with 8 bases lining up with TRBD2. The trim removed 1 base at V and 4 bases at J, leaving 8 bases unmatched. The CDR3 has 16 amino acids. CDR1 and CDR2 (germline): SGHTA, FQGNSA. CDR3 region: CASSLETSVGGETQYF. The CDR3 bases are TGTGCCAGCAGCTTAGAGACTAGCGTGGGGGGAGAGACCCAGTACTTC.

This chain connects TRBV4-3 to TRBJ2-2, with a tentative D call TRBD2 (6 bases). Germline V lookup: CDR1 LGHNA, CDR2 YSLEER. Trimming took 0 bases from V and 5 from J, leaving 13 bases between them. The CDR3 extends over 16 amino acids. The CDR3 sequence is CASSQERGLPTGELFF. CDR3 nucleotides: TGCGCCAGCAGCCAAGAGAGGGGACTGCCGACCGGGGAGCTGTTTTTT.

The chain links TRBV7-8 to TRBJ1-5; D call uncertain. The CDR3 is made up of 17 amino acids. Trimming removed 1 base at V and 1 base at J, with 14 bases between. Germline assignment: CDR1 SGHVS and CDR2 FQNEAQ. CDR3 amino acids: CASSLVRGGLSNQPQHF. In DNA, the CDR3 is TGTGCCAGCAGCTTAGTTCGGGGAGGGTTAAGCAATCAGCCCCAGCATTTT.

This sequence joins TRBV2 and TRBJ1-4; D unresolved. Germline V lookup: CDR1 SNHLY, CDR2 FYNNEI. Trimming left V 3 bases short and J 9 bases short, with 14 bases between. This CDR3 has 14 amino acids. The CDR3 region has the DNA TGTGCCAGCAGTGAGAGCGGCCGGAAGCAAAAACTGTTTTTT. This gives the protein CASSESGRKQKLFF. Filled out from reference TRBV2 and TRBJ1-4, the complete variable domain reads EPEVTQTPSHQVTQMGQEVILRCVPISNHLYFYWYRQILGQKVEFLVSFYNNEISEKSEIFDDQFSVERPDGSNFTLKIRSTKLEDSAMYFCASSESGRKQKLFFGSGTQLSVL.

This clone has a handful of counts. This chain links TRBV5-1 with TRBJ1-3; maybe TRBD1 (6 bases). This CDR3 contains 16 residues. V was cut by 0 bases and J by 4 bases, with 14 bases left in between. CDR1 SGHRS and CDR2 YFSETQ come from the germline V gene. The CDR3 sequence is CASSLDGQGQGNTIYF. The CDR3 nucleotides are TGCGCCAGCAGCTTGGACGGTCAGGGACAAGGAAACACCATATATTTT.

The V and J genes are TRBV7-3 and TRBJ2-1; the match to TRBD2 covers 9 bases. The CDR3 loop spans 16 amino acids. Germline CDR1 is SGHTA and CDR2 is FQGTGA. Germline trimming cut 5 bases from V and 4 bases from J; bases unmatched to any gene: 9. CDR3 protein: CASSPRGGGSYNEQFF. The CDR3 DNA sequence: TGTGCCAGCAGCCCCCGCGGGGGGGGCTCGTACAATGAGCAGTTCTTC. Based on the CDR3 plus reference TRBV7-3 and TRBJ2-1, the full variable domain is GAGVSQTPSNKVTEKGKYVELRCDPISGHTALYWYRQSLGQGPEFLIYFQGTGAADDSGLPNDRFFAVRPEGSVSTLKIQRTERGDSAVYLCASSPRGGGSYNEQFFGPGTRLTVL.

The V gene is TRBV7-9, the J gene TRBJ2-1, with TRBD2 matching 7 bases. Germline assignment: CDR1 SEHNR and CDR2 FQNEAQ (reference sequence). V lost 2 bases to trimming and J lost 5 bases; unmatched junction nucleotides: 6. The length of the CDR3 is 15 residues. DNA for the CDR3: TGTGCCAGCAGCTTATTCGGCGGGAGAAACAATGAGCAGTTCTTC. This codes for CASSLFGGRNNEQFF.

As DNA, the CDR3 is TGCGCCAGCAGCGCCTCTAGCGGGAGCACAGATACGCAGTATTTT. Translation: CASSASSGSTDTQYF. The gene calls are TRBV5-1 and TRBJ2-3; 8 bases align to TRBD2. The CDR3 consists of 15 residues. The germline V gene encodes CDR1 SGHRS and CDR2 YFSETQ. V was pared by 4 bases and J by 0 bases, with 4 bases of the junction left unmatched.

The J gene is TRBJ1-4, the V gene TRBV29-1, with a possible D match to TRBD1 (6 bases). Germline V lookup: CDR1 SQVTM, CDR2 ANQGSEA. V shed 4 bases and J shed 8 bases, with 11 bases lying between them. The CDR3 totals 12 residues. The CDR3 protein is CSVVGANEKLFF. In DNA form, the CDR3 reads TGCAGCGTTGTGGGGGCGAACGAAAAACTGTTTTTT.

This clone was observed once. The chain employs TRBV7-2 and TRBJ2-3, with 13 bases aligning to TRBD2. CDR3 length: 16 residues. J was trimmed by 1 base and V by 3 bases; bases with no gene match: 1. Germline CDR1 is SGHTA and CDR2 is FQGNSA. CDR3: CASSFGLAGGTDTQYF. The CDR3 coding sequence is TGTGCCAGCAGCTTTGGACTAGCGGGAGGCACAGATACGCAGTATTTT.

The chain is built from TRBV20-1 and TRBJ1-2, with D unclear. The CDR3 contains 13 residues. The germline V gene encodes CDR1 DFQATT and CDR2 SNEGSKA (reference sequence). V was trimmed by 3 bases and J by 4 bases, leaving 12 bases between them. The CDR3 is CSASSSAGYGYTF. CDR3 coding DNA: TGCAGTGCTAGTTCTTCGGCGGGCTATGGCTACACCTTC.

The chain recombines TRBV7-2 with TRBJ2-3, with D hard to call. The CDR3 spans 15 residues. Trimming removed 2 bases from V and 2 bases from J, with 11 bases in between. Germline V lookup: CDR1 SGHTA, CDR2 FQGNSA. The CDR3 loop reads CASSLFGGDTDTQYF. The CDR3 DNA follows: TGTGCCAGCAGCTTATTCGGCGGAGACACAGATACGCAGTATTTT. Complete variable domain (other parts from reference TRBV7-2 and TRBJ2-3): GAGVSQSPSNKVTEKGKDVELRCDPISGHTALYWYRQSLGQGLEFLIYFQGNSAPDKSGLPSDRFSAERTGGSVSTLTIQRTQQEDSAVYLCASSLFGGDTDTQYFGPGTRLTVL.

The V call is TRBV10-3, the J call TRBJ1-6; the D is unclear. The CDR3 length is 15 residues. V shed 0 bases and J shed 7 bases, with 10 bases lying between them. Germline CDR1 is ENHRY and CDR2 is SYGVKD. CDR3 loop: CAISESGRENSPLHF. The CDR3 nucleotides read TGTGCCATCAGTGAGTCGGGGAGGGAAAATTCACCCCTCCACTTT.

V usage is TRBV6-2 or TRBV6-3 and J usage is TRBJ2-7; D unresolved. V was clipped by 6 bases and J by 0 bases, with 15 bases between them. The CDR3 runs 15 residues. Germline CDR1 is MNHEY and CDR2 is SVGEGT. In DNA, the CDR3 is TGTGCCAGCAGCCACACGGCACAGTCCTCCTACGAGCAGTACTTC. This gives the protein CASSHTAQSSYEQYF.

This clone was recorded many times. The rearrangement joins TRBV4-3 to TRBJ1-6, with TRBD1 matching 7 bases. V was pared by 0 bases and J by 0 bases, with 17 bases of the junction left unmatched. CDR3 size: 22 residues. CDR1 is LGHNA and CDR2 is YSLEER in the germline V gene. As DNA, the CDR3 is TGCGCCAGCAGCCAAGATAGGGGCGGGACAGCTTCTCTTAGCTCCTATAATTCACCCCTCCACTTT. It yields the protein CASSQDRGGTASLSSYNSPLHF.

The table lists this clone with a few counts. V gene TRBV10-2 combines with J gene TRBJ1-3, with D possibly matching TRBD1 (6 bases). Between the trimmed V and J ends, which lost 8 bases and 4 bases, there was a span of 15 bases. Germline CDR1 and CDR2: WSHSY and SAAADI. This CDR3 spans 14 amino acids. The CDR3 region is CASARGHDGNTIYF. As DNA, the CDR3 is TGCGCCAGCGCCAGGGGTCATGACGGAAACACCATATATTTT.